This T cell receptor beta chain appears in the sequencing data of a study of radiotherapy plus CTLA-4 blockade in lung cancer. Study information: Patients showed objective responses in 18% of cases and disease control in under 35%.

Points on this clone: As yet, its antigen is unknown.

Study-wide points: Clones derived from tumor TCRs expanded in blood after radiotherapy plus ipilimumab. Among reported predictors of response, early blood T cell clone dynamics with interferon-beta performed best.

V was shortened by 7 bases and J by 5 bases, with 17 bases between the two germline ends. Germline CDR1 MNHNS, CDR2 SASEGT. This CDR3 is built from 14 residues. Focal radiation and CTLA-4 blockade (ipilimumab) were tested in chemo-refractory metastatic non-small-cell lung cancer patients. Using immunoSEQ multiplex PCR, the repertoire was profiled, and TCRdb retains in-frame clones only, with some absent. The repertoire consists of about 28,000 clones, with over 60% occurring once and the leading ten covering roughly a sixth. The chain links TRBV6-1 to TRBJ1-2, with TRBD1 as a possible D gene (5 bases). Source: peripheral blood, taken from a patient treated with radiotherapy plus ipilimumab. The clonotype was recovered from a human donor with non-small cell lung cancer that progressed on radiotherapy plus ipilimumab. The CDR3 bases are TGTGCCAGCATTGTTGACCCGGGGCCTTATGGCTACACCTTC. This encodes CASIVDPGPYGYTF.